This T cell receptor (beta chain) emerged from a study of blood T cell repertoires in COVID-19. Source study methods: How many nucleated cells were present was estimated from reference gene primer amplification. Sequencing was performed with immunoSEQ multiplex PCR; in TCRdb, only in-frame clones are kept and a portion is missing. That table supplies the V and J calls and clone size; D and trimming were determined from the DNA. Here the sample spans 70,000 or so clones, more than 90% being singletons. CDR3 length equals 15 residues. Germline V gene sequence: CDR1 MNHEY, CDR2 SMNVEV (reference sequence). V was shortened by 4 bases and J by 1 base, with 13 bases between the two germline ends.

The receptor comes from a man in his fifties or sixties with acute or convalescent COVID-19. This chain links TRBV27 with TRBJ1-1; D gene unclear. Material for sequencing was peripheral blood. In DNA form, the CDR3 reads TGTGCCAGCAGTTCAGCTACTGGGCCGAACACTGAAGCTTTCTTT. Translation gives CASSSATGPNTEAFF.